This TCR beta chain was observed in a study of CD8 T cells in ankylosing spondylitis. Overall study results and limits: Earlier reports found some motif variants in synovial fluid and blood in reactive arthritis.

The sample holds many counts of this clonotype. Its specificity is not known. MiXCR, applied by TCRdb to the 5' RACE reads, yields one record per CDR3 protein. The data hold 250,000 to 350,000 distinct CDR3 sequences, with roughly 20% observed a single time. Looked up from germline, CDR1 is LNHNV and CDR2 is YYDKDF (reference sequence). The length of the CDR3 is 13 residues. Trimming stripped 6 bases from V and 2 bases from J, with 10 bases between. The chain carries TRBV15 and TRBJ1-1; D is unclear. Sequencing input: blood, either unsorted or a sorted T cell fraction (not recorded which). The sequence was collected from a male donor with ankylosing spondylitis or in good health (not recorded which). DNA for the CDR3: TGTGCCACCAGGGAGGGATTAAACACTGAAGCTTTCTTT. Amino acids: CATREGLNTEAFF.